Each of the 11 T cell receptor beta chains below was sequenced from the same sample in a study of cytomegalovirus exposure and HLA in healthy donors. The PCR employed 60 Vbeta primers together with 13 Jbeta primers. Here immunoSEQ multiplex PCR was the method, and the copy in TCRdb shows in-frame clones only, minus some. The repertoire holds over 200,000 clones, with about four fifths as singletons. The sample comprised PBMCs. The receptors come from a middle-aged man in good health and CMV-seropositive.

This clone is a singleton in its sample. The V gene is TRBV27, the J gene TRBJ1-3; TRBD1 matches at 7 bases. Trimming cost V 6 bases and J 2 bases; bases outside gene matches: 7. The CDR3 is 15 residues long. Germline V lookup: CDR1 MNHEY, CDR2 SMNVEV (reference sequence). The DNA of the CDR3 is TGTGCCAGCAGACCAACAGGGACAGCTGGAAACACCATATATTTT. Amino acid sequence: CASRPTGTAGNTIYF.

CDR3 loop: CAWSYLGGSGELFF. CDR3 nucleotide sequence: TGTGCCTGGAGTTACCTTGGGGGGTCCGGGGAGCTGTTTTTT. The chain couples TRBV30 to TRBJ2-2; a possible D gene is TRBD2 (6 bases). The CDR3 has 14 amino acids. CDR1 and CDR2 (germline): GTSNPN, SVGIG (reference sequence). Trimming stripped 2 bases from V and 6 bases from J, with 13 bases between.

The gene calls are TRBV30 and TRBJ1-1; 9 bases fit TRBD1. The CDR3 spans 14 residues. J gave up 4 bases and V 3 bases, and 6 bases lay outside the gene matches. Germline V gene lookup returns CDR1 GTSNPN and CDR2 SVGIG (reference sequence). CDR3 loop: CAWSGDRVATEAFF. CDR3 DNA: TGTGCCTGGAGCGGGGACAGGGTTGCCACTGAAGCTTTCTTT.

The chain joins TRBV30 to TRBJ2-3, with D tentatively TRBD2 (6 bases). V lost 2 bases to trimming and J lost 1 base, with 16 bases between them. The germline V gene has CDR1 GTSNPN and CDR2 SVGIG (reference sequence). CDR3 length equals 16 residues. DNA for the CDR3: TGTGCCTGGAGTCCCCAAGGGACTCTTCGCACAGATACGCAGTATTTT. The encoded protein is CAWSPQGTLRTDTQYF.

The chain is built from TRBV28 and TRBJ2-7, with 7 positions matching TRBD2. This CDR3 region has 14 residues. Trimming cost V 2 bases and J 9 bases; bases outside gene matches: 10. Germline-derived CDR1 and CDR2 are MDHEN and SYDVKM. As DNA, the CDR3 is TGTGCCAGCAGTTTAGTGCAATCCGGGGAGGGGCAGTACGTC. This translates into CASSLVQSGEGQYV.

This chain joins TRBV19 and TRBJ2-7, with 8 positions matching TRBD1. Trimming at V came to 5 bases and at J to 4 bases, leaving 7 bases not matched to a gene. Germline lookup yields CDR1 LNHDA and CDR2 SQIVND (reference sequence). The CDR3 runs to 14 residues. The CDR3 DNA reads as TGTGCCAGTAGTTCCAGGACAGGGAAGTACGAGCAGTACTTC. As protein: CASSSRTGKYEQYF.

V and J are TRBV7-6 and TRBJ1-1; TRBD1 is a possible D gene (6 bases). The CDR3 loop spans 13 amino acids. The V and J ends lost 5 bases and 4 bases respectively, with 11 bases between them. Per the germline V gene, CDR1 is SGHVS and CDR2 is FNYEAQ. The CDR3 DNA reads TGTGCCAGCAGCAAAACAGGGAGCACTGAAGCTTTCTTT. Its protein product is CASSKTGSTEAFF. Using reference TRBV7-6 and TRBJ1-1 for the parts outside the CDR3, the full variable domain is GAGVSQSPRYKVTKRGQDVALRCDPISGHVSLYWYRQALGQGPEFLTYFNYEAQQDKSGLPNDRFSAERPEGSISTLTIQRTEQRDSAMYRCASSKTGSTEAFFGQGTRLTVV.

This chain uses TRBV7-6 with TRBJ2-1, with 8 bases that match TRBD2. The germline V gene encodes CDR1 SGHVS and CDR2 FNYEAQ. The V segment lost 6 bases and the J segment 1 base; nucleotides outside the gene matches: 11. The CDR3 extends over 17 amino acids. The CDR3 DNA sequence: TGTGCCAGCAGTTTCCTAGGTGGACTAGCTTCCTACAATGAGCAGTTCTTC. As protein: CASSFLGGLASYNEQFF.

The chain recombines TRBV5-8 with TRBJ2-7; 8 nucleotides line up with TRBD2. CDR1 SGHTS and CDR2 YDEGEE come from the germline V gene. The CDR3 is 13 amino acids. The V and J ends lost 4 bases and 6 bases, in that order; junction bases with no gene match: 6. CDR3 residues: CASSQRGGPEQYF. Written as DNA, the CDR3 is TGTGCCAGCAGCCAACGGGGGGGTCCCGAGCAGTACTTC.

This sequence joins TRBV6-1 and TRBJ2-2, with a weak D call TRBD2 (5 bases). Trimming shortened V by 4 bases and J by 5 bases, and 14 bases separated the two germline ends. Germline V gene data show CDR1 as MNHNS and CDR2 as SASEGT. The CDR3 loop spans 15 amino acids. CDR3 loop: CASSGRGRRTGELFF. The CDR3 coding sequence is TGTGCCAGCAGTGGTCGAGGGAGAAGGACCGGGGAGCTGTTTTTT.

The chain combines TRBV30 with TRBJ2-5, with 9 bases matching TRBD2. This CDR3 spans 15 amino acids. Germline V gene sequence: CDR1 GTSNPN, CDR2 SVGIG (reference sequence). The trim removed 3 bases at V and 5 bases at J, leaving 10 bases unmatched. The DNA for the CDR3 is TGTGCCTGGAGGAAAGCGGGAGGTATTATGGAGACCCAGTACTTC. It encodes CAWRKAGGIMETQYF.